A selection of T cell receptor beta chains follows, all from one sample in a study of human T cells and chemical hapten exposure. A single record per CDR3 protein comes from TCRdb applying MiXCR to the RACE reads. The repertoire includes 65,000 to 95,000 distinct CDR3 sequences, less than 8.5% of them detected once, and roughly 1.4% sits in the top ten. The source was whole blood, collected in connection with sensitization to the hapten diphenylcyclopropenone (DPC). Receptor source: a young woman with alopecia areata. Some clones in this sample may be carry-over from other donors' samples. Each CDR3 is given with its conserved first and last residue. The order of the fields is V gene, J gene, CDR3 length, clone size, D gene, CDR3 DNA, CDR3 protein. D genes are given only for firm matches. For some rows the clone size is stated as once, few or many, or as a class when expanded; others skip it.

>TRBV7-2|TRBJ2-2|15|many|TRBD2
TGTGCCAGCAGCCCCGGACTAGTAGTCGGCGGGGAGCTGTTTTTT
CASSPGLVVGGELFF
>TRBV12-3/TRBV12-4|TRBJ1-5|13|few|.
TGTGCCAGCAGATCTAGGAGCAATCAGCCCCAGCATTTT
CASRSRSNQPQHF
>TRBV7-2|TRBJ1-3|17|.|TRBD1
TGTGCCAGCAGCTCAGTTTACCTACAGGGGCCTGGAAACACCATATATTTT
CASSSVYLQGPGNTIYF
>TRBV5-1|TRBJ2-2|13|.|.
TGCGCCAGCAGCTTGGCTCCCACCGGGGAGCTGTTTTTT
CASSLAPTGELFF
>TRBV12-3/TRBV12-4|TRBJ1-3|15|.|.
TGTGCCAGCAACCCCGGTTGGGGGCTCGGAAACACCATATATTTT
CASNPGWGLGNTIYF
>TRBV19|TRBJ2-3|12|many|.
TGTGCCAGTAGCCCCTTTGGAGATACGCAGTATTTT
CASSPFGDTQYF
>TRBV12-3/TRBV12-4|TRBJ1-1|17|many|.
TGTGCCAGCAGTTTGAAAGGGAATAGCTACATGAACACTGAAGCTTTCTTT
CASSLKGNSYMNTEAFF
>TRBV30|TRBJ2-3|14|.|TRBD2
TGTGCCTGGAGTGGCGGGGGGGCCTGGGATACGCAGTATTTT
CAWSGGGAWDTQYF
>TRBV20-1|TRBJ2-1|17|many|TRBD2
TGCAGTGCTAGTATTTTTGGGGGGACTAGCGGTTACAATGAGCAGTTCTTC
CSASIFGGTSGYNEQFF
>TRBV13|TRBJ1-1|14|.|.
TGTGCCAGCAGCCCCCAGGCAGGGTTAATTACGGCTTTCTTT
CASSPQAGLITAFF
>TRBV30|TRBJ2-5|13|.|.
TGTGCCTGGAGGGGGGGACAGCAAGAGACCCAGTACTTC
CAWRGGQQETQYF
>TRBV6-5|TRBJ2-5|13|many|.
TGTGCCAGCAGCTTGGACGGCCAAGAGACCCAGTACTTC
CASSLDGQETQYF
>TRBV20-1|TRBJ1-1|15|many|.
TGCAGTGCTAGAGATCTCTATGAGGGAAGAACTGAAGCTTTCTTT
CSARDLYEGRTEAFF
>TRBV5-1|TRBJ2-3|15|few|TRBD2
TGCGCCAGCAGCCTAGCGGGGGGCCAAACAGATACGCAGTATTTT
CASSLAGGQTDTQYF
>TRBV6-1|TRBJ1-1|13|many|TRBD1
TGTGCCGGCCGGGACAGGCCGAACACTGAAGCTTTCTTT
CAGRDRPNTEAFF
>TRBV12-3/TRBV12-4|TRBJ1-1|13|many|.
TGTGCCAGCAGTTTAGGGGAAAACACTGAAGCTTTCTTT
CASSLGENTEAFF
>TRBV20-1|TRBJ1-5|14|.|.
TGCAGTGCGAAGGGAAGGGTACTCAATCAGCCCCAGCATTTT
CSAKGRVLNQPQHF
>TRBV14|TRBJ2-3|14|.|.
TGTGCCAGCAGATTCGGGGCCCACACAGATACGCAGTATTTT
CASRFGAHTDTQYF
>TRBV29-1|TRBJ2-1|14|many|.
TGCAGCTTCCGGGGGCAGTACTCTTACAATGAGCAGTTCTTC
CSFRGQYSYNEQFF
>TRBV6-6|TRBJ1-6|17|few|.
TGTGCCAGCAGTTTAAAAACAGGCCCCCGATCTAATTCACCCCTCCACTTT
CASSLKTGPRSNSPLHF
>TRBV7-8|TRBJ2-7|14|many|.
TGTGCCAGCAGCTTAGGGGGAAGAAGTTACGAGCAGTACTTC
CASSLGGRSYEQYF
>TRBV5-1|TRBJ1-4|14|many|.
TGCGCCAGCAGCTTGGGACAGGCTAATGAAAAACTGTTTTTT
CASSLGQANEKLFF
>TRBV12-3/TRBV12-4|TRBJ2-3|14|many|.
TGTGCCAGCAGTTTAAACAGACGCACAGATACGCAGTATTTT
CASSLNRRTDTQYF
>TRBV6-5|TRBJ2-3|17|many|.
TGTGCCAGCAGCACCCACCCGGGGAAACCAGGGGGGGATACGCAGTATTTT
CASSTHPGKPGGDTQYF
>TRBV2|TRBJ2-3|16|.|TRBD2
TGTGCCAGCAGTGATAGGCCGGGGGGGAGCACAGATACGCAGTATTTT
CASSDRPGGSTDTQYF
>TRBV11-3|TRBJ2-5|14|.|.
TGTGCCAGCAGCTTAGGAGCCCCACAAGAGACCCAGTACTTC
CASSLGAPQETQYF
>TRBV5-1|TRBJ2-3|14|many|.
TGCGCCAGCATCAGAGAGGGCCGAGGGGCCGCGCAGTATTTT
CASIREGRGAAQYF
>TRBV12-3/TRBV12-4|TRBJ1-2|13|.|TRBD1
TGTGCCAGCAGCCTGGGACAGCTCTATGGCTACACCTTC
CASSLGQLYGYTF
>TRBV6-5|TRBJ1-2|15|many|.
TGTGCCAGCAGTTACTCGAGGTTTCAGGAAGGGGGCTACACCTTC
CASSYSRFQEGGYTF
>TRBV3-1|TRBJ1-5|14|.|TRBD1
TGTGCCAGCAGCTTACAGGGGGCGCAGCAGCCCCAGCATTTT
CASSLQGAQQPQHF
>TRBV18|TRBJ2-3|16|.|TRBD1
TGTGCCAGCTCACCAGGTTTCGGGACAGGAGTAAATACGCAGTATTTT
CASSPGFGTGVNTQYF
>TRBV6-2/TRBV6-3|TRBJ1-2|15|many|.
TGTGCCAGCAGTTACTCCTCACGTCTAAACTATGGCTACACCTTC
CASSYSSRLNYGYTF
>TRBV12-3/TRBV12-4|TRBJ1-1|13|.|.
TGTGCCAGCAGTTTGGGGGATGGCACTGAAGCTTTCTTT
CASSLGDGTEAFF
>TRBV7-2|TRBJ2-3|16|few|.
TGTGCCAGCAGCTTAGTTGATTGGGGGGCCCCAGATACGCAGTATTTT
CASSLVDWGAPDTQYF
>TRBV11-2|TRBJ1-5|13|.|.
TGTGCCAGCAGCTTGTACAGCTATCAGCCCCAGCATTTT
CASSLYSYQPQHF
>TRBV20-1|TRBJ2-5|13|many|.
TGCAGTGCTAGTAGACAGGAGAAAGAGACCCAGTACTTC
CSASRQEKETQYF
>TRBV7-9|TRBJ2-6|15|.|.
TGTGCCGGCAGCTTAGTATCTACTGGGGCCAACGTCCTGACTTTC
CAGSLVSTGANVLTF
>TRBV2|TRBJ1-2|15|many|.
TGTGCCAGCAGTGAAGTTGAAGGAACTCGCGGGGGCTACACCTTC
CASSEVEGTRGGYTF
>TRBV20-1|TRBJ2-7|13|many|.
TGCAGTGCTTATACGGGGGCCAACTACGAGCAGTACTTC
CSAYTGANYEQYF
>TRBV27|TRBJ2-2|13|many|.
TGTGCCAGCAGAAGGGATATTGCCGGGGAGCTGTTTTTT
CASRRDIAGELFF
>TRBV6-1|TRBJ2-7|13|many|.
TGTGCCAGCAGTGGTGCGGGCACGGGGGAGCAGTACTTC
CASSGAGTGEQYF